The 28 T cell receptor beta chains below were found in one sample sequenced in a study of T cell repertoires in cytomegalovirus infection. TCRdb processed the reads anew with MiXCR; each CDR3 protein has one entry. The profile shows some 200,000 distinct CDR3 sequences, roughly 9.8% of them singletons. The sequenced sample was PBMCs. Receptor source: a human donor in good health (CMV status not recorded). Some clones in this sample may be carry-over from other donors' samples.

This clonotype was observed many times. This chain uses TRBV7-8 with TRBJ2-1, with D possibly TRBD2 on 7 matching bases. CDR3 length: 22 residues. Trimming stripped 3 bases from V and 0 bases from J, with 30 bases between. The germline V gene encodes CDR1 SGHVS and CDR2 FQNEAQ. CDR3 DNA sequence: TGTGCCAGCAGCTTCGCTCTTCAGGGGAGGGGTTCTTTTGTTAGCTCCTACAATGAGCAGTTCTTC. It specifies CASSFALQGRGSFVSSYNEQFF.

The chain links TRBV2 to TRBJ2-1; tentative D call: TRBD1 (5 bases). The V gene's germline CDR1 is SNHLY and CDR2 FYNNEI. V lost 3 bases, J lost 4 bases, and 13 bases lay in between. The CDR3 is 15 residues long. CDR3 DNA sequence: TGTGCCAGCAGTGACGATCAGTCAGGGTACAATGAGCAGTTCTTC. Its translation: CASSDDQSGYNEQFF.

Many counts were recorded for this clonotype. The rearrangement links TRBV7-2 to TRBJ1-5; the D is unclear. V lost 5 bases to trimming and J lost 4 bases, with 15 bases between them. This CDR3 is built from 15 residues. Germline V gene data show CDR1 as SGHTA and CDR2 as FQGNSA. The CDR3 DNA reads TGTGCCAGCAGCCACGGGTCCTTGGGGAATCAGCCCCAGCATTTT. Protein sequence: CASSHGSLGNQPQHF.

This clonotype showed up many times. The V gene is TRBV7-2, the J gene TRBJ2-2; D not resolved. V was trimmed by 5 bases and J by 0 bases, leaving 4 bases between them. This CDR3 has 13 amino acids. Per germline, CDR1 SGHTA and CDR2 FQGNSA. This CDR3 is CASSGSNTGELFF. The CDR3 DNA reads TGTGCCAGCAGCGGATCGAACACCGGGGAGCTGTTTTTT.

V is TRBV6-2 or TRBV6-3 and J is TRBJ1-5; the D gene is possibly TRBD1 (5 bases). Looked up from germline, CDR1 is MNHEY and CDR2 is SVGEGT. CDR3 length: 14 residues. V lost 6 bases and J lost 6, with 15 bases in between. This chain's CDR3 is CASRSTGTGQPQHF. The CDR3 DNA follows: TGTGCCAGCAGATCTACAGGTACTGGTCAGCCCCAGCATTTT.

The rearrangement links TRBV20-1 to TRBJ2-2, with 8 nucleotides matching TRBD2. The ends lost 3 bases at V and 4 bases at J; junction bases unmatched: 13. The CDR3 totals 17 residues. CDR1 and CDR2 (germline): DFQATT, SNEGSKA (reference sequence). CDR3 protein: CSARDAQLAVLTGELFF. The CDR3 DNA is TGCAGTGCTAGGGATGCGCAACTAGCGGTCCTCACCGGGGAGCTGTTTTTT.

There are a few counts of this clonotype. The chain joins TRBV28 to TRBJ2-7, with D maybe TRBD2 (6 bases). Germline V gene data show CDR1 as MDHEN and CDR2 as SYDVKM. V shed 5 bases and J shed 7 bases, with 18 bases lying between them. The CDR3 covers 14 residues. Written as DNA, the CDR3 is TGTGCCAGCAGTCCCGACTCGTCGCGGGGTGAGCAGTACTTC. Its protein is CASSPDSSRGEQYF. Looking up the rest from reference TRBV28 and TRBJ2-7 gives the full variable domain: DVKVTQSSRYLVKRTGEKVFLECVQDMDHENMFWYRQDPGLGLRLIYFSYDVKMKEKGDIPEGYSVSREKKERFSLILESASTNQTSMYLCASSPDSSRGEQYFGPGTRLTVT.

This clonotype rates as medium-sized. The chain recombines TRBV7-2 with TRBJ1-1; tentative D call: TRBD1 (5 bases). Trimming pared 5 bases from V and 0 bases from J, leaving 10 bases between. Germline values: CDR1 SGHTA, CDR2 FQGNSA. This CDR3 is 14 amino acids long. DNA for the CDR3: TGTGCCAGCAGCGTGGGGGTCATGAACACTGAAGCTTTCTTT. It yields the protein CASSVGVMNTEAFF.

This clonotype was counted ten times or more. The V gene is TRBV7-2, the J gene TRBJ2-3, with 9 bases identical to TRBD2. The CDR3 has 16 amino acids. V shed 5 bases, J shed 3 bases, and the junction held 9 bases outside the gene matches. CDR1 and CDR2 (germline): SGHTA, FQGNSA. This CDR3 reads CASSHSLAGATDTQYF. CDR3 sequence (DNA): TGTGCCAGCAGCCATTCCTTAGCGGGAGCAACAGATACGCAGTATTTT.

In this sample, this clonotype turned up many times. The chain employs TRBV20-1 and TRBJ1-1; D is perhaps TRBD1 (6 bases). The CDR3 length is 15 residues. Germline V lookup: CDR1 DFQATT, CDR2 SNEGSKA (reference sequence). Between the trimmed V and J ends, which lost 0 bases and 5 bases, there was a span of 16 bases. CDR3 coding DNA: TGCAGTGCTAGAGATTGGGGGGGCCGAGGGACTGAAGCTTTCTTT. It specifies CSARDWGGRGTEAFF.

This clonotype was seen at least ten times. The rearrangement links TRBV4-3 to TRBJ2-3; 10 bases line up with TRBD2. The germline CDR1 and CDR2 sequences are LGHNA and YSLEER. The CDR3 is made up of 16 amino acids. J was trimmed by 4 bases and V by 0 bases; bases with no gene match: 4. The CDR3, as DNA: TGCGCCAGCAGCCAAGATCCGACTAGCGGGTCAGATACGCAGTATTTT. Translated, it gives CASSQDPTSGSDTQYF.

The sample holds many counts of this clonotype. The genes are TRBV28 and TRBJ1-2; TRBD1 might be the D (6 bases). The V end lost 4 bases, the J end lost 8 bases, and 11 bases lay between the germline ends. The CDR3 runs 12 residues. Germline values: CDR1 MDHEN, CDR2 SYDVKM. The CDR3: CASSSGAGGYTF. In DNA form, the CDR3 reads TGTGCCAGCAGTTCGGGGGCAGGCGGCTACACCTTC.

The chain is built from TRBV14 and TRBJ1-1; D uncertain. Trimming took off 2 bases at V and 6 bases at J, with 16 bases between the two ends. Germline assignment: CDR1 SGHDN and CDR2 FVKESK. The CDR3 spans 15 residues. The CDR3 loop reads CASSQIQGKDSEAFF. In DNA, the CDR3 is TGTGCCAGCAGCCAAATCCAAGGGAAAGACTCTGAAGCTTTCTTT. The complete variable domain, with remaining parts taken from reference TRBV14 and TRBJ1-1, reads EAGVTQFPSHSVIEKGQTVTLRCDPISGHDNLYWYRRVMGKEIKFLLHFVKESKQDESGMPNNRFLAERTGGTYSTLKVQPAELEDSGVYFCASSQIQGKDSEAFFGQGTRLTVV.

This clonotype was seen at least ten times. The V and J genes are TRBV5-6 and TRBJ2-1; TRBD2 agrees at 12 bases. V lost 2 bases to trimming and J lost 4 bases; unmatched junction nucleotides: 4. Germline V CDR1 and CDR2: SGHDT, YYEEEE. The CDR3 is 16 residues long. The CDR3: CASSFTGTSGYNEQFF. The CDR3 coding sequence is TGTGCCAGCAGCTTTACGGGGACTAGCGGGTACAATGAGCAGTTCTTC.

This clonotype was observed many times. The rearrangement links TRBV7-2 to TRBJ1-3; no clear D. The germline CDR1 and CDR2 sequences are SGHTA and FQGNSA. The CDR3 spans 14 residues. With 1 base removed from V and 2 bases from J, the gap between germline ends came to 6 bases. CDR3 in DNA: TGTGCCAGCAGCTTAGGCGTTGCTGGAAACACCATATATTTT. Translation: CASSLGVAGNTIYF. The variable domain in full, completed from reference TRBV7-2 and TRBJ1-3, reads GAGVSQSPSNKVTEKGKDVELRCDPISGHTALYWYRQSLGQGLEFLIYFQGNSAPDKSGLPSDRFSAERTGGSVSTLTIQRTQQEDSAVYLCASSLGVAGNTIYFGEGSWLTVV.

The chain employs TRBV11-2 and TRBJ2-3; 9 bases map to TRBD2. Trimming removed 5 bases from V and 14 bases from J; junction bases left unmatched: 11. CDR3 length: 13 residues. Germline CDR1 and CDR2: SGHAT and FQNNGV. The CDR3 coding sequence is TGTGCCAGCAGCCCCGAGCGGGGGGAAGTTGGGTATTTT. Encoded protein: CASSPERGEVGYF.

This clonotype has at least ten counts. The chain links TRBV7-2 to TRBJ1-2, with D uncertain. Per the germline V gene, CDR1 is SGHTA and CDR2 is FQGNSA. The CDR3 loop spans 13 amino acids. V lost 5 bases to trimming and J lost 3 bases, with 10 bases between them. CDR3 sequence: CASSQQSYYGYTF. The CDR3 coding sequence is TGTGCCAGCAGCCAACAGAGCTACTATGGCTACACCTTC.

On this clonotype: This may stem from a read error, because a much larger clone lies one nucleotide away. This sequence joins TRBV6-2 or TRBV6-3 and TRBJ1-5; D remains ambiguous. The CDR3 loop spans 13 amino acids. Per the germline V gene, CDR1 is MNHEY and CDR2 is SVGEGT. As DNA, the CDR3 is TGTGCCAGCAGCCCCCCCTTTGGTCAGTCCCAGCATTTT. Translated, it gives CASSPPFGQSQHF.

This clonotype came up many times. The CDR3 here is CASSPPRQAYGYTF. The CDR3 bases are TGTGCCAGCAGCCCCCCGCGACAGGCCTATGGCTACACCTTC. This chain joins TRBV7-2 and TRBJ1-2; maybe TRBD1 (6 bases). CDR3 length: 14 residues. Germline V gives CDR1 SGHTA, CDR2 FQGNSA. V was trimmed by 5 bases and J by 4 bases, leaving 14 bases between them. Based on the CDR3 plus reference TRBV7-2 and TRBJ1-2, the full variable domain is GAGVSQSPSNKVTEKGKDVELRCDPISGHTALYWYRQSLGQGLEFLIYFQGNSAPDKSGLPSDRFSAERTGGSVSTLTIQRTQQEDSAVYLCASSPPRQAYGYTFGSGTRLTVV.

This clonotype was counted many times. The chain carries TRBV10-3 and TRBJ2-3; 9 bases match TRBD2. In germline, CDR1 is ENHRY, CDR2 SYGVKD. Germline trimming cut 6 bases from V and 6 bases from J; bases unmatched to any gene: 10. The CDR3 loop spans 15 amino acids. CDR3 loop: CAIRSTGTSSDTQYF. The CDR3 DNA follows: TGTGCCATCAGAAGTACCGGGACTAGCAGCGATACGCAGTATTTT.

The sample holds a few counts of this clonotype. The chain is built from TRBV10-3 and TRBJ2-1; tentative D call: TRBD2 (6 bases). CDR1 ENHRY and CDR2 SYGVKD come from the germline V gene. The CDR3 runs to 15 residues. Trimming took 8 bases from V and 0 from J, leaving 14 bases between them. CDR3 sequence (DNA): TGTGCCATCTCCCGGGAGTACGGCTCCTACAATGAGCAGTTCTTC. This sequence encodes CAISREYGSYNEQFF.

This clonotype was seen a few times. The V gene is TRBV29-1, the J gene TRBJ1-2; no clear D. Germline values: CDR1 SQVTM, CDR2 ANQGSEA. This CDR3 is 12 amino acids long. V was trimmed by 5 bases and J by 4 bases, leaving 11 bases between them. The CDR3 sequence is CSVLTAGYGYTF. In DNA, the CDR3 is TGCAGCGTTCTGACCGCGGGCTATGGCTACACCTTC. Complete variable domain (other parts from reference TRBV29-1 and TRBJ1-2): SAVISQKPSRDICQRGTSLTIQCQVDSQVTMMFWYRQQPGQSLTLIATANQGSEATYESGFVIDKFPISRPNLTFSTLTVSNMSPEDSSIYLCSVLTAGYGYTFGSGTRLTVV.

This clonotype was found many times. The chain links TRBV6-2 or TRBV6-3 to TRBJ2-2; TRBD2 aligns across 15 bases. The V and J ends lost 6 bases and 5 bases, in that order; junction bases with no gene match: 13. CDR1 MNHEY and CDR2 SVGEGT come from the germline V gene. CDR3 length: 19 amino acids. CDR3 region: CASSQTPGLAGGRTGELFF. In DNA form, the CDR3 reads TGTGCCAGCAGCCAAACACCGGGACTAGCGGGAGGTCGTACCGGGGAGCTGTTTTTT.

This clonotype was recorded many times. This chain links TRBV28 with TRBJ1-1, with 7 bases aligning to TRBD1. This CDR3 has 14 amino acids. The V and J ends lost 8 bases and 4 bases, in that order; junction bases with no gene match: 10. The germline gives CDR1 MDHEN, CDR2 SYDVKM. CDR3 coding DNA: TGTGCCAGCTTACCGACAGGGACGGTCACTGAAGCTTTCTTT. Translated, it gives CASLPTGTVTEAFF.

By sample fraction, this clonotype is medium-sized. The chain joins TRBV7-2 to TRBJ1-1; D is perhaps TRBD1 (6 bases). CDR1 and CDR2 (germline): SGHTA, FQGNSA. V was pared by 1 base and J by 2 bases, with 11 bases between. The CDR3 contains 15 residues. The CDR3 region has the DNA TGTGCCAGCAGCTTAGGAGACAGGAGAAACACTGAAGCTTTCTTT. Its translation: CASSLGDRRNTEAFF. Together with reference TRBV7-2 and TRBJ1-1, the CDR3 gives the full variable domain: GAGVSQSPSNKVTEKGKDVELRCDPISGHTALYWYRQSLGQGLEFLIYFQGNSAPDKSGLPSDRFSAERTGGSVSTLTIQRTQQEDSAVYLCASSLGDRRNTEAFFGQGTRLTVV.

This clonotype was seen at least ten times. V gene TRBV7-2 combines with J gene TRBJ1-1; 8 bases match TRBD1. Germline CDR1 SGHTA, CDR2 FQGNSA. With V trimmed by 3 bases and J by 5 bases, 8 bases remained unmatched. The CDR3 spans 15 residues. CDR3 coding DNA: TGTGCCAGCAGCTTGATGGGACAGGCGGGTACTGAAGCTTTCTTT. Translated, it gives CASSLMGQAGTEAFF.

This clonotype was counted many times. The chain is built from TRBV7-6 and TRBJ1-1, with D tentatively TRBD1 (5 bases). V lost 5 bases and J lost 2, with 15 bases in between. Germline values: CDR1 SGHVS, CDR2 FNYEAQ. The CDR3 is 15 residues long. CDR3 nucleotide sequence: TGTGCCAGCAGCCACCCCCGAGGGGCAAACACTGAAGCTTTCTTT. Its translation is CASSHPRGANTEAFF.

This clonotype was picked up a small number of times. The chain carries TRBV7-6 and TRBJ2-5; D uncertain. The CDR3 contains 13 residues. CDR1 is SGHVS and CDR2 is FNYEAQ in the germline V gene. V dropped 0 bases and J dropped 4 bases, with 6 bases sitting between them. The CDR3 sequence is CASSLAVVETQYF. The CDR3 bases are TGTGCCAGCAGCTTAGCGGTAGTAGAGACCCAGTACTTC. The full variable domain, its missing parts supplied by reference TRBV7-6 and TRBJ2-5, is GAGVSQSPRYKVTKRGQDVALRCDPISGHVSLYWYRQALGQGPEFLTYFNYEAQQDKSGLPNDRFSAERPEGSISTLTIQRTEQRDSAMYRCASSLAVVETQYFGPGTRLLVL.